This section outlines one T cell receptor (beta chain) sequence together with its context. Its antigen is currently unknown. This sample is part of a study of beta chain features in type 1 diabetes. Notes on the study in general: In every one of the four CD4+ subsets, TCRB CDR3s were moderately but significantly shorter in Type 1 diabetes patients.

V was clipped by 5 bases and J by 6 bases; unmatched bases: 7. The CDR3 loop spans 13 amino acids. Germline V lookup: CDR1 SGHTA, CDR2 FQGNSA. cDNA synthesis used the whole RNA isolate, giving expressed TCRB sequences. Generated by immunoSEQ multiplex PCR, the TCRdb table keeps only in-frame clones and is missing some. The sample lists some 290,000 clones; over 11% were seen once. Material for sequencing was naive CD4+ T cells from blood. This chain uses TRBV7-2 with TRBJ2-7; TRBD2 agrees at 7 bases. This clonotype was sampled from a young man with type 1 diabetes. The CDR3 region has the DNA TGTGCCAGCAGCCCCCGCGGGGGTGGCGAGCAGTACTTC. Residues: CASSPRGGGEQYF.